A selection of T cell receptor beta chains follows, all from one sample in a study of T cell repertoires in cytomegalovirus infection. Antigen specificity for these receptors is unknown. TCRdb re-called the reads with MiXCR, one entry per CDR3 protein. The table lists 55,000 to 85,000 distinct CDR3 sequences, 20% to 25% of them singletons. The specimen comprised CD8+ T cells from cultured PBMCs, sampled from culture after CMV antigen stimulation. These receptors were taken from a human donor in good health (CMV status not recorded). Some clones in this sample may be carry-over from other donors' samples. Each CDR3 is given without its conserved first and last residue.

J | V | CDR3
TRBJ2-7 | TRBV6-5 | ASSYGESEVYEQY
TRBJ2-1 | TRBV6-1 | ASSEHQYNEQF
TRBJ2-3 | TRBV12-3/TRBV12-4 | ASSVAGGADTQY
TRBJ2-3 | TRBV25-1 | ASSEWEGPDTQY
TRBJ2-7 | TRBV5-6 | ASSLRHLVYEQY
TRBJ2-2 | TRBV7-8 | ASSPRIAGATGELF
TRBJ1-1 | TRBV5-4 | ASSPDGLNTEAF
TRBJ1-2 | TRBV7-2 | ASSLGASFTYGYT
TRBJ1-1 | TRBV7-9 | ASSLGSGKFTEAF
TRBJ2-5 | TRBV7-8 | ASTIQIHQETQY
TRBJ2-3 | TRBV2 | ASSQGFRAGAITDTQY
TRBJ2-2 | TRBV6-2/TRBV6-3 | ASMETRGPSTGELF
TRBJ2-4 | TRBV28 | ATLKDRGKNSQY
TRBJ2-1 | TRBV12-3/TRBV12-4 | ASSLGGSEQF
TRBJ2-5 | TRBV19 | ASSRGTGGLETQY
TRBJ2-1 | TRBV7-9 | ASSLRDSSYNEQF
TRBJ2-7 | TRBV11-2 | ASSLGEVTALKQY
TRBJ1-3 | TRBV2 | ASSVSRWSDDSSGNTIY
TRBJ2-6 | TRBV6-1 | ASRGPGANVLT
TRBJ2-3 | TRBV5-6 | ASSFSGTSGFGDTQY
TRBJ2-4 | TRBV27 | ASRSGLAVAKNIQY
TRBJ1-2 | TRBV11-2 | ASSQTGTEIDDT
TRBJ1-1 | TRBV4-2 | ASSQDTAGFTEAF
TRBJ2-5 | TRBV2 | ATIGRGDGGETQY
TRBJ1-1 | TRBV7-9 | ASSLEGVLEAF
TRBJ1-2 | TRBV12-3/TRBV12-4 | ASRRINSIPDGYT
TRBJ1-1 | TRBV14 | ASSQEAGNTEAF
TRBJ2-7 | TRBV7-9 | ASSPRRTEQY
TRBJ2-2 | TRBV5-6 | ASMPSGSGELF
TRBJ2-7 | TRBV6-5 | ASSYSGRAYEQY
TRBJ1-1 | TRBV6-1 | ASSEYRTGAWFTEAF
TRBJ1-1 | TRBV5-4 | ASSLGQEMNTEAF
TRBJ1-1 | TRBV6-1 | ASPVPGRPNTEAF
TRBJ2-4 | TRBV7-2 | ASSFRLAKNIQY
TRBJ1-5 | TRBV7-2 | ASSLAGVGSGQPQH
TRBJ1-1 | TRBV2 | ASSGGIEAF
TRBJ2-1 | TRBV7-2 | ASSPSDTEYNEQF
TRBJ2-2 | TRBV29-1 | SASRGSAGELF
TRBJ2-7 | TRBV11-2 | ASSDLAGGTYEQY
TRBJ1-5 | TRBV12-3/TRBV12-4 | ASRLSGLAQH
TRBJ2-7 | TRBV7-2 | ASSYGTGGSEQY
TRBJ1-1 | TRBV6-2/TRBV6-3 | ASSLYRNGDTEAF
TRBJ1-5 | TRBV4-3 | ASSQAAGYSNQPQH
TRBJ1-6 | TRBV27 | ASGPYSPLH
TRBJ1-4 | TRBV7-2 | ASSLRTGINEKLF
TRBJ1-1 | TRBV7-2 | ASSPGSAEAF
TRBJ2-2 | TRBV4-1 | ASSQGVGGTGELF
TRBJ2-5 | TRBV4-3 | ASSQAGQVEETQY
TRBJ2-7 | TRBV12-3/TRBV12-4 | ASSLASLIEQY
TRBJ2-7 | TRBV6-2/TRBV6-3 | ASRSPRGYYEQY
TRBJ2-1 | TRBV27 | ASSSRTGQTPYNEQF